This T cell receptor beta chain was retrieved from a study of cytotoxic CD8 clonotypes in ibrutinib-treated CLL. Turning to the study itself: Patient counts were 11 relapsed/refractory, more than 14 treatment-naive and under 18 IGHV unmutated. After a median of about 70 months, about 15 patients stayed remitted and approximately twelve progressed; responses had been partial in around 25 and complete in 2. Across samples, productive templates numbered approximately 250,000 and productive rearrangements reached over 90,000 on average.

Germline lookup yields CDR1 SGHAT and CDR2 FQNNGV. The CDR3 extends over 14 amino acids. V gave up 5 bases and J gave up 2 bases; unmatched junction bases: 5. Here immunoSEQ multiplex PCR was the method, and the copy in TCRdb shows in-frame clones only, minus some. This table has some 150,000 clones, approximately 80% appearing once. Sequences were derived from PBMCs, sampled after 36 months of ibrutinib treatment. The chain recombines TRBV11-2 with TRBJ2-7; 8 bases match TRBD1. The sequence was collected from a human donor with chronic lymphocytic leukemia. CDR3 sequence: CASSTYRGAYEQYF. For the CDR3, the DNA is TGTGCCAGCAGCACCTACAGGGGGGCCTACGAGCAGTACTTC.